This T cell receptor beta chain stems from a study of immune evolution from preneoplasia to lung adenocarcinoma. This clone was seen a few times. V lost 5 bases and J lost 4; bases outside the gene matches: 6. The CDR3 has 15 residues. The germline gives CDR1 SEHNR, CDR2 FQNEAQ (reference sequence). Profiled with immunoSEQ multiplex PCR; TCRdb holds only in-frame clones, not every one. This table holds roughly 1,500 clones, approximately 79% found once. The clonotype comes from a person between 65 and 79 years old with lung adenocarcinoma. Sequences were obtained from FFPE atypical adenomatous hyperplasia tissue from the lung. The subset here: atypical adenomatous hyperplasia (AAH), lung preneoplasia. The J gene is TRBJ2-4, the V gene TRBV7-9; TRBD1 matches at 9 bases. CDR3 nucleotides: TGTGCCAGCAGCCCGACAGGGGGGACGAAAAACATTCAGTACTTC. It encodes CASSPTGGTKNIQYF.